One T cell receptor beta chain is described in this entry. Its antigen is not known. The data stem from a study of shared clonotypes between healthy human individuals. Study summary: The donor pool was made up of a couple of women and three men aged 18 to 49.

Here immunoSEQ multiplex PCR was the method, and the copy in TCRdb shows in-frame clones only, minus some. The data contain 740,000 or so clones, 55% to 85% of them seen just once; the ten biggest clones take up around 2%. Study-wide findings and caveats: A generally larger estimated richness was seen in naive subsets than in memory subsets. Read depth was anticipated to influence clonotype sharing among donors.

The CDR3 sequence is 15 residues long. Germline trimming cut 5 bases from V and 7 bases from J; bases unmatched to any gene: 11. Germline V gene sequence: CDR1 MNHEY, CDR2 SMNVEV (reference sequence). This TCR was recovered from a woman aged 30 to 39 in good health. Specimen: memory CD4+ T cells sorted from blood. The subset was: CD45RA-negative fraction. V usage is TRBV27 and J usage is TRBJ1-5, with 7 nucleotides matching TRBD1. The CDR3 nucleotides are TGTGCCAGCAGTCCATGGGGGGACAGCAGCCAGCCCCAGCATTTT. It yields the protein CASSPWGDSSQPQHF.